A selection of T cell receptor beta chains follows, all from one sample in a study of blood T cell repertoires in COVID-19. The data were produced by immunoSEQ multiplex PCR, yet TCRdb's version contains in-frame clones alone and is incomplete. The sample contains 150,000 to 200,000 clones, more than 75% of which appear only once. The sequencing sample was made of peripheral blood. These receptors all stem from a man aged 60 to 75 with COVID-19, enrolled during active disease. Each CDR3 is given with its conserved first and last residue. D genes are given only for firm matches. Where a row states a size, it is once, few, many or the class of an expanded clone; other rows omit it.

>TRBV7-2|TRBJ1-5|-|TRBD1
CASRLQGASNQPQHF
TGTGCCAGCAGATTACAGGGGGCCAGCAATCAGCCCCAGCATTTT
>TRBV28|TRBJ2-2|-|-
CASKFYGELFF
TGTGCCAGCAAATTCTACGGGGAGCTGTTTTTT
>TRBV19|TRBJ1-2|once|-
CASSIADGLNYGYTF
TGTGCCAGTAGTATCGCGGACGGACTTAACTATGGCTACACCTTC
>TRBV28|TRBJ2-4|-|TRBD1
CASSFSPGQVKNIQYF
TGTGCCAGCAGTTTTTCCCCGGGACAGGTTAAAAACATTCAGTACTTC
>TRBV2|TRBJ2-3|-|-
CASSGEGGADTQYF
TGTGCCAGCAGTGGTGAGGGTGGGGCAGATACGCAGTATTTT
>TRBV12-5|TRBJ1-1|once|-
CASGFSAQNTEAFF
TGTGCTAGTGGTTTCAGTGCTCAGAACACTGAAGCTTTCTTT
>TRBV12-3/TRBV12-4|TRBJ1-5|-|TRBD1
CASRNRGVQPQHF
TGTGCCAGCAGGAACAGGGGGGTACAGCCCCAGCATTTT
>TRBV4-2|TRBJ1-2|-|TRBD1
CASSTSGTGLGYGYTF
TGTGCCAGCTCAACCTCCGGGACAGGTCTCGGCTATGGCTACACCTTC
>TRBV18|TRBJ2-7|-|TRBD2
CASSPSTGLAGVHEQYF
TGTGCCAGCTCACCCTCGACGGGACTAGCGGGGGTCCACGAGCAGTACTTC
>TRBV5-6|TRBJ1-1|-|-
CASSLLGSQGMNTEAFF
TGTGCCAGCAGCTTGCTCGGATCTCAGGGGATGAACACTGAAGCTTTCTTT
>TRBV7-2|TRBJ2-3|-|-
CASSATLGRTDTQYF
TGTGCCAGCAGCGCGACATTGGGGCGGACAGATACGCAGTATTTT
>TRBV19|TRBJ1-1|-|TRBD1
CASTNTGGAATEAFF
TGTGCCAGTACCAATACAGGGGGGGCGGCCACAGAAGCTTTCTTT
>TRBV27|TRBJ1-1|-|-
CASRRTDVRNTEAFF
TGTGCCAGCCGACGGACAGACGTTAGGAACACTGAAGCTTTCTTT
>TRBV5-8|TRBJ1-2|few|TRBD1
CASSFTRDRNHYGYTF
TGTGCCAGCAGCTTCACGAGGGACAGAAACCACTATGGCTACACCTTC
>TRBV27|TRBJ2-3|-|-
CEFRNTQYF
TGTGAATTCAGAAATACGCAGTATTTT
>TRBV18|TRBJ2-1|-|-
CASSPPGLRSNEQFF
TGTGCCAGCTCACCACCAGGACTTCGGAGCAATGAGCAGTTCTTC
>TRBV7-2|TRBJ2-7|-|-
CASDRGNEQYF
TGTGCCAGCGACCGAGGGAACGAGCAGTACTTC
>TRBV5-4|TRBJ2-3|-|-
CASSSKTRSDTQYF
TGTGCCAGCAGCTCCAAGACTAGGTCAGATACGCAGTATTTT
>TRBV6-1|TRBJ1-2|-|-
CASSEETRGRPYGYTF
TGTGCCAGCAGTGAAGAAACCCGCGGGAGACCCTATGGCTACACCTTC
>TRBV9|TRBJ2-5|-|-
CASSVGGGARETQYF
TGTGCCAGCAGCGTAGGAGGGGGGGCCAGAGAGACCCAGTACTTC
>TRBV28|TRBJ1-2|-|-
CASTDSNYGYTF
TGTGCCAGCACGGACAGTAACTATGGCTACACCTTC
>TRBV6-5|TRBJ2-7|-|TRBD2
CASSYSTSGSEQYF
TGTGCCAGCAGTTACTCTACTAGCGGGAGCGAGCAGTACTTC
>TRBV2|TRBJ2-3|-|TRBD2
CASSEVASGSGDTQYF
TGTGCCAGCAGTGAAGTGGCTAGCGGGAGTGGCGATACGCAGTATTTT
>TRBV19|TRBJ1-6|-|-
CASSIDLRIGSSYNSPLHF
TGTGCCAGTAGTATAGATTTACGAATTGGGAGCTCCTATAATTCACCCCTCCACTTT
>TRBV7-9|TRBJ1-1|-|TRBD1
CASSLMTGLGTEAFF
TGTGCCAGCAGCCTAATGACAGGGCTGGGCACTGAAGCTTTCTTT
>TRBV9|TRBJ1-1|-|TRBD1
CASSARQGGGTEAFF
TGTGCCAGCAGCGCTCGACAGGGAGGTGGAACTGAAGCTTTCTTT
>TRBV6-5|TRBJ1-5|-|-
CASKGRRENQPQHF
TGTGCCAGCAAAGGACGCAGGGAAAATCAGCCCCAGCATTTT
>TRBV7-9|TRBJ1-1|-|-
CASSLEGVSNTEAFF
TGTGCCAGCAGCTTAGAGGGGGTTTCGAACACTGAAGCTTTCTTT
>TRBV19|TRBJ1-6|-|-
CASSIGTANNSPLHF
TGTGCCAGTAGTATAGGAACAGCTAATAATTCACCCCTCCACTTT
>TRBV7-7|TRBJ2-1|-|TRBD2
CASSHRLAGVDGRDEQFF
TGTGCTAGCAGCCACCGACTAGCGGGAGTGGACGGGCGCGATGAGCAGTTCTTC
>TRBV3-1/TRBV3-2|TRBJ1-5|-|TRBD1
CASSSTGTGNQPQHF
TGTGCCAGCAGCTCGACTGGGACAGGTAATCAGCCCCAGCATTTT
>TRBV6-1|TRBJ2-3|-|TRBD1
CASSAWDRGTSDTQYF
TGTGCCAGCAGTGCCTGGGACAGGGGAACCTCAGATACGCAGTATTTT
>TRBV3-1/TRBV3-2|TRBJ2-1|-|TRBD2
CASSRGTSGEQFF
TGTGCCAGCAGCCGTGGGACTAGCGGCGAGCAGTTCTTC
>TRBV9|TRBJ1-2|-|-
CASSVDLSLYGYTF
TGTGCCAGCAGCGTAGATCTCTCCCTCTATGGCTACACCTTC
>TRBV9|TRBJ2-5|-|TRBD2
CASSVGGGEYQETQYF
TGTGCCAGCAGCGTAGGTGGGGGGGAGTACCAAGAGACCCAGTACTTC
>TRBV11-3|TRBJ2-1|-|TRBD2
CASSLRPAALGGYNEQFF
TGTGCCAGCAGCCTCCGCCCAGCGGCCCTGGGGGGGTACAATGAGCAGTTCTTC
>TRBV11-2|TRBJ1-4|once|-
CASSSIGTGRATNEKLFF
TGTGCCAGCAGCTCCATCGGTACAGGCCGAGCAACTAATGAAAAACTGTTTTTT
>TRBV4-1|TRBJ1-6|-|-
CASSQPYSPLHF
TGCGCCAGCAGCCAACCCTATTCACCCCTCCACTTT
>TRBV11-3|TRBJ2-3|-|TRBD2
CASSPLAGGTITDTQYF
TGTGCCAGCAGCCCCTTAGCGGGAGGAACAATCACAGATACGCAGTATTTT
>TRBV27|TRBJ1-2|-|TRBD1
CASSRLTGGASNYGYTF
TGTGCCAGCAGTCGATTGACAGGGGGCGCCTCTAACTATGGCTACACCTTC
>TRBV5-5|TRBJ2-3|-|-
CASSPRGWGTDTQYF
TGTGCCAGCAGCCCAAGGGGTTGGGGCACAGATACGCAGTATTTT
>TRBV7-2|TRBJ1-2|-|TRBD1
CASRDRGNYGYTF
TGTGCCAGCAGGGACAGGGGAAACTATGGCTACACCTTC
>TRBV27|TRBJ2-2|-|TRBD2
CASSPSGRGGTGELFF
TGTGCCAGCAGCCCAAGCGGGAGGGGAGGCACCGGGGAGCTGTTTTTT
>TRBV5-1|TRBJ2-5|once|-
CASSLGGGETQYF
TGCGCCAGCAGCTTAGGGGGAGGGGAGACCCAGTACTTC